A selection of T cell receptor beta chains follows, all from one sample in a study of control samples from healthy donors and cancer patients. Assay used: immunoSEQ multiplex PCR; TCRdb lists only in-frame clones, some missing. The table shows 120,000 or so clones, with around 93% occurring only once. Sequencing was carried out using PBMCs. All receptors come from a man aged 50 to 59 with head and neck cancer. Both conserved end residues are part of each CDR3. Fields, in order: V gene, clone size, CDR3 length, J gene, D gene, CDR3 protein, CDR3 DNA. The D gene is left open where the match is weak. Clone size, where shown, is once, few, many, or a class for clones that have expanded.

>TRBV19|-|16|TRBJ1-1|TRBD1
CASSIIGQEKNTEAFF
TGTGCCAGTAGTATTATAGGACAGGAGAAGAACACTGAAGCTTTCTTT
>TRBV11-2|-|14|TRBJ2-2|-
CASSLGWQSGELFF
TGTGCCAGCAGCTTAGGATGGCAGTCCGGGGAGCTGTTTTTT
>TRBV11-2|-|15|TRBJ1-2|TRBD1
CASSLRTGPNYGYTF
TGTGCCAGCAGCCTTCGGACAGGGCCCAACTATGGCTACACCTTC
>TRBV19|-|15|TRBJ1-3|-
CASTDPPLGGNTIYF
TGTGCCAGTACCGATCCCCCGTTGGGTGGAAACACCATATATTTT
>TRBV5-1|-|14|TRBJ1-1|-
CASSSGFLNTEAFF
TGCGCCAGCAGCTCCGGGTTTTTGAACACTGAAGCTTTCTTT
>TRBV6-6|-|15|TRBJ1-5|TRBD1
CASSYSGTADQPQHF
TGTGCCAGCAGTTACTCCGGGACAGCTGATCAGCCCCAGCATTTT
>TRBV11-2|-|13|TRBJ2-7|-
CASSLGHSYEQYF
TGTGCCAGCAGCTTAGGACATTCCTACGAGCAGTACTTC
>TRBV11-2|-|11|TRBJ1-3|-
CASSLVDTIYF
TGTGCCAGCAGCCTGGTAGACACCATATATTTT
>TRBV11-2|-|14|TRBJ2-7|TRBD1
CASSIGQGVYEQYF
TGTGCCAGCAGCATAGGACAGGGTGTCTACGAGCAGTACTTC
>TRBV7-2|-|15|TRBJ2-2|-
CASSPGGGGTGELFF
TGTGCCAGCAGTCCCGGGGGAGGGGGAACCGGGGAGCTGTTTTTT
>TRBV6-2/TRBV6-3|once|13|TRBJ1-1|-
CASSYPTRGQAFF
TGTGCCAGCAGTTACCCCACGAGAGGGCAGGCTTTCTTT
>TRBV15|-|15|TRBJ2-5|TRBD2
CATSDTRGARETQYF
TGTGCCACCAGCGATACGCGGGGGGCCCGGGAGACCCAGTACTTC
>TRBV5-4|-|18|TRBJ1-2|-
CASSLDPEGEFTNYGYTF
TGTGCCAGCAGCTTGGATCCGGAGGGGGAATTTACTAACTATGGCTACACCTTC
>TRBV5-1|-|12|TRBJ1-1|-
CASSLGAGEAFF
TGCGCCAGCAGCTTGGGAGCTGGGGAAGCTTTCTTT
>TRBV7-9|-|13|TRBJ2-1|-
CASSLDRGWEQFF
TGTGCCAGCAGCTTAGATCGGGGATGGGAGCAGTTCTTC
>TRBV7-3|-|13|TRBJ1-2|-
CASSSSNNYGYTF
TGTGCCAGCAGCTCATCCAATAACTATGGCTACACCTTC
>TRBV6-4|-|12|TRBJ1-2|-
CASSDSKGSYTF
TGTGCCAGCAGTGACTCGAAAGGGTCCTACACCTTC
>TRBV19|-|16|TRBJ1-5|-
CASSRGGTLGNQPQHF
TGTGCCAGTAGCCGGGGGGGGACCTTGGGGAATCAGCCCCAGCATTTT
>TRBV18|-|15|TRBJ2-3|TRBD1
CASSPRTGSRNTQYF
TGTGCCAGCTCACCACGGACAGGGAGTCGAAATACGCAGTATTTT
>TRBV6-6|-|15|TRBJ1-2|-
CASSYDGGQRNGYTF
TGTGCCAGCAGTTACGATGGGGGACAACGAAATGGCTACACCTTC
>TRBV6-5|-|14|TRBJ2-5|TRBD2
CASRVTSGIETQYF
TGTGCCAGCAGGGTGACTAGCGGCATAGAGACCCAGTACTTC
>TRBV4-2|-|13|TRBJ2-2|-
CASSQDSTGELFF
TGTGCCAGCAGCCAAGACTCTACCGGGGAGCTGTTTTTT
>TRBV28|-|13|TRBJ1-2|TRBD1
CASTSTGPYGYTF
TGTGCCAGCACATCGACAGGGCCCTATGGCTACACCTTC
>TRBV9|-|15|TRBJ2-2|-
CASSAREGDTGELFF
TGTGCCAGCAGCGCGAGGGAGGGGGACACCGGGGAGCTGTTTTTT
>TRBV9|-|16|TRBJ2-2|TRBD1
CASSVAPTGGTGELFF
TGTGCCAGCAGCGTAGCCCCGACAGGGGGCACCGGGGAGCTGTTTTTT
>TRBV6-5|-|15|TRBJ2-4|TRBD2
CASRSPGLRENIQYF
TGTGCCAGCAGATCGCCGGGACTAAGGGAAAACATTCAGTACTTC
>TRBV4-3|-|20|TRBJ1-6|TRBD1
CASSQDLSLRTGPYNSPLHF
TGCGCCAGCAGCCAAGATTTGAGCCTTCGGACAGGGCCCTATAATTCACCCCTCCACTTT
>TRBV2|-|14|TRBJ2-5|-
CASSSSLGVETQYF
TGTGCCAGCAGTTCCTCACTCGGTGTGGAGACCCAGTACTTC
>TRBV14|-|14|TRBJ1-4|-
CASSQDRAGEKLFF
TGTGCCAGCAGCCAAGACAGGGCCGGTGAAAAACTGTTTTTT
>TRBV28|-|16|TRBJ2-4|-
CASSLWAGTAKNIQYF
TGTGCCAGCAGTTTATGGGCCGGGACAGCCAAAAACATTCAGTACTTC
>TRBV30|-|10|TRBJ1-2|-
CASYRVGYTF
TGTGCCTCCTACAGGGTAGGCTACACCTTC
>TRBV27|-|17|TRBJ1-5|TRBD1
CASSLTGGFGSNQPQHF
TGTGCCAGCAGTTTGACAGGGGGGTTCGGAAGCAATCAGCCCCAGCATTTT
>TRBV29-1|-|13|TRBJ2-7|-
CSVATGPTDEQYF
TGCAGCGTTGCGACAGGCCCCACCGACGAGCAGTACTTC
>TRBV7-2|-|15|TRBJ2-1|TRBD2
CASSLGGGARNEQFF
TGTGCCAGCAGCTTAGGCGGGGGGGCCAGAAATGAGCAGTTCTTC
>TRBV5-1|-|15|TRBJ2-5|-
CASSSLTDGQETQYF
TGCGCCAGCAGCTCGCTAACAGATGGTCAAGAGACCCAGTACTTC
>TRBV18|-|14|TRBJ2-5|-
CASSPEDSRETQYF
TGTGCCAGCTCACCAGAGGACAGTAGGGAGACCCAGTACTTC
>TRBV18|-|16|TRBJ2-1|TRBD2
CASSPIAGGDNNEQFF
TGTGCCAGCTCACCTATAGCGGGGGGGGACAACAATGAGCAGTTCTTC